The entry below gives a single T cell receptor (beta chain) sequence along with its context. What it binds is not known. This sample is part of a study of blood T cells in healthy people across ages. Study results and caveats: The study found more naive CD4+ cells and higher diversity in long-lived than aged donors.

V lost 11 bases to trimming and J lost 1 base, with 17 bases between them. CDR3 length: 14 residues. Germline assignment: CDR1 LGHNT and CDR2 FRNRAP. It was with a sample-barcoded 5' primer and a J-beta primer mix that a second PCR of roughly 7 to 12 cycles was run. Every molecule of cDNA carried a tag from a template-switch adaptor with 12 random nucleotides. Each CDR3 protein is one row after TCRdb ran MiXCR on the 5' RACE reads. The table lists roughly 1,500,000 distinct CDR3 sequences, approximately 42% of them singletons, with less than 8% in the top ten. The sequence derives from a woman in her late teens or twenties in good health. The gene calls are TRBV12-5 and TRBJ2-5; unclear D gene. Sequences were obtained from blood. The CDR3 DNA reads as TGTGCTCGCCGGCCAGGCACCGCCCAAGAGACCCAGTACTTC. Residues: CARRPGTAQETQYF.